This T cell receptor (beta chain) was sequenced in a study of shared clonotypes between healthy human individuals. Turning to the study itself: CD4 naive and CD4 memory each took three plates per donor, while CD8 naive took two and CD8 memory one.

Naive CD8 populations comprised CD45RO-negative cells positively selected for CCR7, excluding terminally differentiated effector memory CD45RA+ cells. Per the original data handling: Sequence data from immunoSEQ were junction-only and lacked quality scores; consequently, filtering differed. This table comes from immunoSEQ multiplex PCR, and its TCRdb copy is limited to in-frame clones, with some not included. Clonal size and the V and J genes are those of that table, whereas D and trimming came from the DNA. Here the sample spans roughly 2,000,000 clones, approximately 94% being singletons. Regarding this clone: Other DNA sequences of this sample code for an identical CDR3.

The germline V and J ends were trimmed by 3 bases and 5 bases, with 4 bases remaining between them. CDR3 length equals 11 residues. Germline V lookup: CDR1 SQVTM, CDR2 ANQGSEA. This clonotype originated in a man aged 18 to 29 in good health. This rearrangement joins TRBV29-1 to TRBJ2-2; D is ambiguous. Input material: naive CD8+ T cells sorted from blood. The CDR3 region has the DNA TGCAGCGTTGACAGAACCGGGGAGCTGTTTTTT. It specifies CSVDRTGELFF.